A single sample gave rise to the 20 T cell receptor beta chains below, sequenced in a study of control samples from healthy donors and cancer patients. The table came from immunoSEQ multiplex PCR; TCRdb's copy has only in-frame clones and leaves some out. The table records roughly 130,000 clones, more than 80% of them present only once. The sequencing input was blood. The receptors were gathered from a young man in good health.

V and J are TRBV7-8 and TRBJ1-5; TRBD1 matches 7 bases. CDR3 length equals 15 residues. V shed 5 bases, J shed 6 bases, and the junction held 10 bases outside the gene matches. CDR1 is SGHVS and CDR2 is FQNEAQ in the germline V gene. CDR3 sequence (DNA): TGTGCCAGCAGCAGAGGGGCAGGGGGTATTCAGCCCCAGCATTTT. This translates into CASSRGAGGIQPQHF.

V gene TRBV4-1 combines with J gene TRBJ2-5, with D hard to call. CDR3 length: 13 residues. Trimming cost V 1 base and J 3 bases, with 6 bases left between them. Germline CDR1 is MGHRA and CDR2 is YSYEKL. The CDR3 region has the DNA TGCGCCAGCAGCCAAGGGGGAAAAGAGACCCAGTACTTC. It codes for CASSQGGKETQYF.

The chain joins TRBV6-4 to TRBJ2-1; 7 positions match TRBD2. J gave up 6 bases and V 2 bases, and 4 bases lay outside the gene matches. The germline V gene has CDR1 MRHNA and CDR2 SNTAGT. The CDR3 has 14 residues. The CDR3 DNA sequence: TGTGCCAGCAGTGACCAGCGGGAACCCAATGAGCAGTTCTTC. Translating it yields CASSDQREPNEQFF.

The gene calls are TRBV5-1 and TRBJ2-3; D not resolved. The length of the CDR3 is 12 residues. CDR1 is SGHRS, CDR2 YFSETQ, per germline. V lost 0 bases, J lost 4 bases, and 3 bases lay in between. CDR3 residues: CASSLVPDTQYF. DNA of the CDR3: TGCGCCAGCAGCTTGGTCCCAGATACGCAGTATTTT.

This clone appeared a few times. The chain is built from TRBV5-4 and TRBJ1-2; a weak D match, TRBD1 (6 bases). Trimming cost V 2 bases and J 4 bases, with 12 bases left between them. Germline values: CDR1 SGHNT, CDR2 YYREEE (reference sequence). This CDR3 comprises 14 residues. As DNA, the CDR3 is TGTGCCAGCAGCTTTGACGGACAGAGCTATGGCTACACCTTC. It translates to CASSFDGQSYGYTF.

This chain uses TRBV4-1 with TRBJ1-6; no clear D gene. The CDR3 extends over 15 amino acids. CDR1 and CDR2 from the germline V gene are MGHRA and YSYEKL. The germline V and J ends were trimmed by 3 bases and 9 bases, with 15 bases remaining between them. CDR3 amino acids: CASSQRESISSPLHF. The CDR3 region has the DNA TGCGCCAGCAGCCAGAGGGAGTCTATCTCTTCACCCCTCCACTTT.

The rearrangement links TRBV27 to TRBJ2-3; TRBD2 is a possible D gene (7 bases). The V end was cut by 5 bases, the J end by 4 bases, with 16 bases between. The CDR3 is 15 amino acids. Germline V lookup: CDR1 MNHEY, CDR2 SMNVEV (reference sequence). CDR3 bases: TGTGCCAGCAGTGGCGGCGGGGGCAGGGCAGATACGCAGTATTTT. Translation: CASSGGGGRADTQYF.

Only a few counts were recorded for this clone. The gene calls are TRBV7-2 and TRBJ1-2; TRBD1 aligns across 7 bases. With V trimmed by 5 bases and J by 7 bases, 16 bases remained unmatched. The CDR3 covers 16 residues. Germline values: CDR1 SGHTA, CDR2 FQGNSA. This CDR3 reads CASSPTGFRVMGGYTF. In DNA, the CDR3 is TGTGCCAGCAGCCCGACAGGGTTTAGAGTGATGGGTGGCTACACCTTC.

The CDR3 DNA follows: TGCGCCAGCAGCCTAATTCGACAGAGCGGGAGAACGACCGGGGAGCTGTTTTTT. Its translation is CASSLIRQSGRTTGELFF. The rearrangement uses TRBV4-1 and TRBJ2-2; 8 nucleotides agree with TRBD2. Germline values: CDR1 MGHRA, CDR2 YSYEKL. The CDR3 is 18 amino acids. The J segment lost 5 bases and the V segment lost 4 bases, leaving 15 bases of the junction unmatched.

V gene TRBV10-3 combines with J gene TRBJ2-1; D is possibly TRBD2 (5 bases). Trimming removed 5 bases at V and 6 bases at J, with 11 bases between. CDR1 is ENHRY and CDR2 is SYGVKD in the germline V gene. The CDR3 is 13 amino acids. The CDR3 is CAISPREGNEQFF. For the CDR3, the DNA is TGTGCCATCAGTCCGAGAGAGGGCAATGAGCAGTTCTTC.

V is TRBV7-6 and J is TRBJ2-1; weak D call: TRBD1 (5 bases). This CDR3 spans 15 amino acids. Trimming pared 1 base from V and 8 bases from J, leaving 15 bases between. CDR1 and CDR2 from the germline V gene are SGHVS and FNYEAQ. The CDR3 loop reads CASSLEVGPWHEQFF. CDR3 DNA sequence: TGTGCCAGCAGCTTAGAGGTGGGGCCGTGGCATGAGCAGTTCTTC.

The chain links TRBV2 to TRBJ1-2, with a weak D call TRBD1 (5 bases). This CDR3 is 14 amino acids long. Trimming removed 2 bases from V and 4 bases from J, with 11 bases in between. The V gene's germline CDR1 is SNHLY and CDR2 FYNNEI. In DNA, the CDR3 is TGTGCCAGCAGTGAACAGGGTGGAGCCTATGGCTACACCTTC. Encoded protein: CASSEQGGAYGYTF.

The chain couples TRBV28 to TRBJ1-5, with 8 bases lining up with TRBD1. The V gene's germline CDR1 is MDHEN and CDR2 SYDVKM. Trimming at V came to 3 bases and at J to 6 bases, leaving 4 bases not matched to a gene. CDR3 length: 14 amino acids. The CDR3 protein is CASSFGTGSQPQHF. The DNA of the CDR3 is TGTGCCAGCAGTTTCGGGACAGGTAGTCAGCCCCAGCATTTT.

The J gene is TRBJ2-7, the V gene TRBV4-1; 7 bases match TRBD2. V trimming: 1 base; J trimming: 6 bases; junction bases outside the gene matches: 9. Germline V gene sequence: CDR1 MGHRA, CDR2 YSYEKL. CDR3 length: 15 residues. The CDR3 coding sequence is TGCGCCAGCAGCCAAGGCGGGGGAGGTCACGGCGAGCAGTACTTC. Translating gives CASSQGGGGHGEQYF.

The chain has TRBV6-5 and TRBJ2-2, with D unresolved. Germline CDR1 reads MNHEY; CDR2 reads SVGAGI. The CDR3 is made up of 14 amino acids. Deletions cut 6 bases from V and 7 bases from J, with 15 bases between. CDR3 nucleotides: TGTGCCAGCAGGGGCAGCTTATGGGACGGGGAGCTGTTTTTT. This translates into CASRGSLWDGELFF.

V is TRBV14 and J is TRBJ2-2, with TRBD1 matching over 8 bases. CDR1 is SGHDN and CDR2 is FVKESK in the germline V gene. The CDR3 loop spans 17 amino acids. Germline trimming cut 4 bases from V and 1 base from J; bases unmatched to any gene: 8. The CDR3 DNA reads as TGTGCCAGCAGCCGAAATGCCGGGACAGGGAACACCGGGGAGCTGTTTTTT. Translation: CASSRNAGTGNTGELFF.

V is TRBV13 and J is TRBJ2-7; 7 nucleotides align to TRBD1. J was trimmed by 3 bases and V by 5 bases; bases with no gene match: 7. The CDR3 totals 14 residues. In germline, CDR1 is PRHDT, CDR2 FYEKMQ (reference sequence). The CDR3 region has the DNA TGTGCCAGCAGCCTCCGGGACAGCAACTACGAGCAGTACTTC. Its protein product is CASSLRDSNYEQYF. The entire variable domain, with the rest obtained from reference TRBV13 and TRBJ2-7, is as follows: AAGVIQSPRHLIKEKRETATLKCYPIPRHDTVYWYQQGPGQDPQFLISFYEKMQSDKGSIPDRFSAQQFSDYHSELNMSSLELGDSALYFCASSLRDSNYEQYFGPGTRLTVT.

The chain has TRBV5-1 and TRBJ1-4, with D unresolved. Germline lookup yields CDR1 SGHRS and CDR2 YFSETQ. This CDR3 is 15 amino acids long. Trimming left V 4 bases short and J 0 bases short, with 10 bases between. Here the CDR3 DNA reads TGCGCCAGCAGCCCGGAGGTTGCAACTAATGAAAAACTGTTTTTT. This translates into CASSPEVATNEKLFF.

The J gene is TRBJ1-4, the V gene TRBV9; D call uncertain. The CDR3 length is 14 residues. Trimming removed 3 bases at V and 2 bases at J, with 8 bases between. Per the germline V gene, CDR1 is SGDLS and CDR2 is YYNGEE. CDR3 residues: CASSASWTNEKLFF. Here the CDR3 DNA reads TGTGCCAGCAGCGCCTCGTGGACTAATGAAAAACTGTTTTTT.

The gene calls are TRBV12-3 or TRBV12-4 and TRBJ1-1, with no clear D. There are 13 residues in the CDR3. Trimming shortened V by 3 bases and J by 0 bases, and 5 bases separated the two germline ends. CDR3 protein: CASSLRVNTEAFF. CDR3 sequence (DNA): TGTGCCAGCAGTTTGAGGGTGAACACTGAAGCTTTCTTT.